Following are 10 T cell receptor beta chains from one sample sequenced in a study of blood T cells in healthy people across ages. A second about 7 to 12 cycle PCR used barcoded and J-beta primers. Using its own MiXCR run on the 5' RACE reads, TCRdb lists one record per CDR3 protein. This sample yields about 640,000 distinct CDR3 sequences, of which under 70% are seen a single time; over 30% belongs to the top ten. The source material was blood. The receptor set was obtained from a man in his sixties in good health.

Concerning this clonotype itself: A much more abundant neighbour one base away suggests this may be a read error. This chain connects TRBV20-1 to TRBJ2-7; D is unclear. Germline lookup yields CDR1 DFQATT and CDR2 SNEGSKA (reference sequence). The CDR3 covers 11 residues. The chain's CDR3 is CRARSEPTQYF. The CDR3 DNA reads TGCAGGGCTAGATCGGAGCCTACCCAGTACTTC.

CDR3 nucleotides: TGCAGTGCGCGGACTAGCGGGGGGGCCGCGGGTTACAATGAGCAGTTCTTC. Its protein is CSARTSGGAAGYNEQFF. V usage is TRBV20-1 and J usage is TRBJ2-1; 15 positions match TRBD2. Unmatched junction bases numbered 10, after V lost 6 bases and J lost 4 bases. Germline V gene sequence: CDR1 DFQATT, CDR2 SNEGSKA (reference sequence). This CDR3 comprises 17 residues.

The chain carries TRBV7-2 and TRBJ2-5; 7 bases fit TRBD1. The V segment lost 2 bases and the J segment 11 bases; nucleotides outside the gene matches: 11. Germline CDR1 SGHTA, CDR2 FQGNSA. There are 14 residues in the CDR3. CDR3 coding DNA: TGTGCCAGCAGCTTAACAAGGGACAGCCATGAGCAGTACTTC. This codes for CASSLTRDSHEQYF.

This clonotype was detected only a few times. The CDR3 DNA sequence: TGTGCCAGCAGCGTGGGAGGGACAGCCTCCCTGTATGGCTACACCTTC. Translated, it gives CASSVGGTASLYGYTF. This chain uses TRBV9 with TRBJ1-2, with TRBD1 identical over 7 bases. The CDR3 is made up of 16 amino acids. The V gene end was trimmed by 2 bases and the J gene end by 5 bases; junction bases not matched to a gene: 12. The germline CDR1 and CDR2 sequences are SGDLS and YYNGEE.

The chain combines TRBV4-2 with TRBJ2-6; no clear D. The V gene lost 3 bases and the J gene lost 4 bases, with 4 bases spanning the gap. Germline V gives CDR1 LGHNA, CDR2 YNFKEQ. The length of the CDR3 is 13 residues. CDR3 bases: TGTGCCAGCAGCCAGACCGGGGCCAACGTCCTGACTTTC. It translates to CASSQTGANVLTF.

This clonotype was seen a handful of times. This rearrangement joins TRBV6-4 to TRBJ2-7; D is ambiguous. This CDR3 region has 14 residues. Germline CDR1 MRHNA, CDR2 SNTAGT. V lost 5 bases and J lost 0, with 11 bases in between. The chain's CDR3 is CASSPGPDSYEQYF. The CDR3 DNA follows: TGTGCCAGCAGTCCAGGACCTGACTCCTACGAGCAGTACTTC.

This chain links TRBV12-3 or TRBV12-4 with TRBJ1-1; D unresolved. The CDR3 runs to 12 residues. V shed 6 bases and J shed 6 bases, with 11 bases lying between them. CDR3 sequence (DNA): TGTGCCAGCAGCCCTGACGGGGCTGAAGCTTTCTTT. This codes for CASSPDGAEAFF.

The rearrangement joins TRBV24-1 to TRBJ2-3; D is perhaps TRBD2 (6 bases). CDR1 and CDR2 from the germline V gene are KGHDR and SFDVKD. The CDR3 consists of 14 residues. Trimming shortened V by 2 bases and J by 6 bases, and 11 bases separated the two germline ends. The CDR3 DNA reads as TGTGCCACCAGTGATTCCGGGAGAGCGGATACGCAGTATTTT. It yields the protein CATSDSGRADTQYF.

This clonotype was observed many times. The CDR3 coding sequence is TGCGCCAGCAGCCAGCCTCCGGGACAAGGAAATTCACCCCTCCACTTT. Translating gives CASSQPPGQGNSPLHF. The chain carries TRBV4-1 and TRBJ1-6; a possible D gene is TRBD1 (6 bases). Trimming removed 3 bases at V and 7 bases at J, with 16 bases between. There are 16 residues in the CDR3. The germline CDR1 and CDR2 sequences are MGHRA and YSYEKL.

This clonotype was seen only a few times. J is TRBJ1-1 and V is TRBV12-3 or TRBV12-4; no clear D. V lost 7 bases to trimming and J lost 11 bases, with 20 bases between them. The CDR3 runs 13 residues. The CDR3 DNA follows: TGTGCCAGCACCTCAATAGGGTTATTAGAGGCTTTCTTT. Translated, it gives CASTSIGLLEAFF.